Presented here are 27 T cell receptor beta chains from one specimen sequenced in a study of CD8+CD57+ T cells in acquired aplastic anemia. Profiling that covered TCR beta VDJ and CDR3 relied on genomic DNA as its template. TCRdb passed the reads through MiXCR, listing each CDR3 protein once. Counted here are fewer than 150,000 distinct CDR3 sequences, around 50% occurring once; the ten biggest clones make up 2% to 3%. Sequencing was carried out using sorted CD4+, CD8+, or CD8+CD57+ T cells (not recorded which) from PBMCs. The receptors were gathered from a human donor in good health, serving as a control.

On this clonotype: This may arise from a read error, as a much more abundant clone is one base away. This chain joins TRBV6-1 and TRBJ1-3; 7 bases map to TRBD1. V trimming: 6 bases; J trimming: 0 bases; junction bases outside the gene matches: 2. The CDR3 contains 14 residues. Germline lookup yields CDR1 MNHNS and CDR2 SASEGT. The CDR3 is CASSRGYSGNTIYF. The CDR3 DNA follows: TGTGCCAGCAGCAGGGGGTACTCTGGAAACACCATATATTTT.

This clonotype has more than one count but fewer than ten. The chain recombines TRBV6-2 or TRBV6-3 with TRBJ2-1; D not certain. In germline, CDR1 is MNHEY, CDR2 SVGEGT. This CDR3 has 15 amino acids. V dropped 6 bases and J dropped 0 bases, with 12 bases sitting between them. The CDR3 nucleotides are TGTGCCAGCAGCCCACTCCGAAGCTCCTACAATGAGCAGTTCTTC. Protein: CASSPLRSSYNEQFF.

The rearrangement joins TRBV5-1 to TRBJ2-5; D may match TRBD1 or TRBD2 (5 bases each). V lost 4 bases and J lost 2, with 21 bases in between. Germline V gene data show CDR1 as SGHRS and CDR2 as YFSETQ. The CDR3 contains 17 residues. DNA for the CDR3: TGCGCCAGCAGCCAAAGCTCCGTGGGGGATCGGCAAGAGACCCAGTACTTC. Translated, it gives CASSQSSVGDRQETQYF.

The V gene is TRBV7-9, the J gene TRBJ1-2; TRBD1 might be the D (5 bases). Germline V lookup: CDR1 SEHNR, CDR2 FQNEAQ (reference sequence). There are 13 residues in the CDR3. Trimming cost V 1 base and J 6 bases, with 9 bases left between them. This CDR3 reads CASSLGPGNGYTF. The CDR3 bases are TGTGCCAGCAGCTTAGGTCCAGGGAATGGCTACACCTTC.

This clonotype occurred many times. CDR3 loop: CASSQGGRARGGYTF. The CDR3 region has the DNA TGCGCCAGCAGCCAAGGGGGGCGTGCGCGAGGTGGCTACACCTTC. The gene calls are TRBV4-3 and TRBJ1-2; D is perhaps TRBD1 (6 bases). Trimming stripped 1 base from V and 7 bases from J, with 16 bases between. Per the germline V gene, CDR1 is LGHNA and CDR2 is YSLEER. The CDR3 is made up of 15 amino acids.

The chain links TRBV24-1 to TRBJ2-3, with D possibly TRBD2 on 6 matching bases. The CDR3 is made up of 16 amino acids. Trimming cost V 3 bases and J 4 bases, with 16 bases left between them. Germline V gene sequence: CDR1 KGHDR, CDR2 SFDVKD. CDR3 coding DNA: TGTGCCACCAGTGATAGGGACTCCCGAGTGGCAGATACGCAGTATTTT. Translation: CATSDRDSRVADTQYF.

This clonotype was observed at least ten times. The V and J genes are TRBV5-8 and TRBJ2-5; 7 positions match TRBD1. Germline CDR1 and CDR2: SGHTS and YDEGEE. V was pared by 4 bases and J by 2 bases, with 5 bases of the junction left unmatched. The CDR3 is made up of 14 amino acids. CDR3 amino acids: CASSTPDRQETQYF. The CDR3 region has the DNA TGTGCCAGCAGCACCCCGGACAGGCAAGAGACCCAGTACTTC.

The V call is TRBV29-1, the J call TRBJ2-1, with 7 bases identical to TRBD2. This CDR3 comprises 14 residues. The V segment lost 4 bases and the J segment 7 bases; nucleotides outside the gene matches: 10. CDR1 is SQVTM, CDR2 ANQGSEA, per germline. The CDR3 protein is CSVAQRGLGNEQFF. CDR3 DNA: TGCAGCGTTGCCCAGCGGGGCCTGGGGAATGAGCAGTTCTTC.

In this sample, this clonotype turned up many times. The chain links TRBV20-1 to TRBJ2-7; a weak D match, TRBD1 (8 bases). Germline lookup yields CDR1 DFQATT and CDR2 SNEGSKA (reference sequence). Between the trimmed V and J ends, which lost 0 bases and 3 bases, there was a span of 18 bases. The CDR3 spans 16 residues. The CDR3, as DNA: TGCAGTGCTAGAGACAAGTTACAGGGGGGGTACTACGAGCAGTACTTC. Its protein product is CSARDKLQGGYYEQYF.

In its sample, this clonotype was seen many times. V and J are TRBV14 and TRBJ1-5; no clear D. The CDR3 extends over 13 amino acids. Germline-derived CDR1 and CDR2 are SGHDN and FVKESK. V was shortened by 4 bases and J by 4 bases, with 8 bases between the two germline ends. CDR3 in amino acids: CASSRDHNQPQHF. CDR3 nucleotides: TGTGCCAGCAGCCGAGACCATAATCAGCCCCAGCATTTT.

The V gene is TRBV12-3 or TRBV12-4, the J gene TRBJ2-7; D uncertain. The CDR3 contains 13 residues. Between the trimmed V and J ends, which lost 5 bases and 7 bases, there was a span of 15 bases. CDR3 region: CASSHGRVLEQYF. In DNA, the CDR3 is TGTGCCAGCAGTCACGGACGGGTTTTAGAGCAGTACTTC.

This clonotype was detected many times. The rearrangement uses TRBV6-1 and TRBJ2-3; 11 bases match TRBD2. Germline CDR1 reads MNHNS; CDR2 reads SASEGT. This CDR3 is 17 amino acids long. The trim removed 6 bases at V and 5 bases at J, leaving 13 bases unmatched. In nucleotides, the CDR3 is TGTGCCAGCAGGATCCTAGCGGGGGGACGACAAAGAGATACGCAGTATTTT. This sequence encodes CASRILAGGRQRDTQYF.

This chain joins TRBV7-8 and TRBJ1-6; TRBD1 matches 7 bases. Looked up from germline, CDR1 is SGHVS and CDR2 is FQNEAQ. Trimming took 5 bases from V and 14 from J; bases not matched to a gene: 15. The CDR3 sequence is 15 residues long. The CDR3, as DNA: TGTGCCAGCAGCGCCTCCGGGACAGAGATACGTACCCTCCACTTT. Its translation: CASSASGTEIRTLHF.

The V gene is TRBV5-1, the J gene TRBJ2-7; 7 nucleotides match TRBD2. This CDR3 has 15 residues. With 0 bases clipped from V and 4 bases from J, the junction kept 7 bases outside the gene matches. The germline V gene encodes CDR1 SGHRS and CDR2 YFSETQ. CDR3 bases: TGCGCCAGCAGCTTGGGGGGGGGATCCCTGTACGAGCAGTACTTC. Its translation is CASSLGGGSLYEQYF.

This clonotype was detected many times. The chain has TRBV12-3 or TRBV12-4 and TRBJ1-2; D is possibly TRBD1 (5 bases). Trimming shortened V by 5 bases and J by 6 bases, and 22 bases separated the two germline ends. The CDR3 has 16 residues. CDR3 region: CASSPQYVDSKDGYTF. DNA for the CDR3: TGTGCCAGCAGTCCTCAATACGTCGACAGCAAGGATGGCTACACCTTC.

This clonotype occurred many times. The V call is TRBV20-1, the J call TRBJ1-1; D not resolved. The CDR3 covers 15 residues. Trimming took off 7 bases at V and 6 bases at J, with 24 bases between the two ends. Germline CDR1 is DFQATT and CDR2 is SNEGSKA (reference sequence). CDR3 loop: CSVPGLGVIRAEAFF. The CDR3 DNA reads TGCAGTGTCCCCGGTCTCGGGGTGATTCGTGCTGAAGCTTTCTTT.

The chain has TRBV10-3 and TRBJ2-1, with 12 bases lining up with TRBD1. This CDR3 is 15 amino acids long. Trimming cost V 10 bases and J 9 bases; bases outside gene matches: 13. Germline-derived CDR1 and CDR2 are ENHRY and SYGVKD. CDR3 DNA: TGTGCCACTCAGCCACCCGGGACAGGGGGCACTGAGCAGTTCTTC. Translating it yields CATQPPGTGGTEQFF.

In its sample, this clonotype was seen once. The chain is built from TRBV15 and TRBJ1-2, with a tentative D call TRBD1 (6 bases). Trimming shortened V by 11 bases and J by 7 bases, and 35 bases separated the two germline ends. CDR1 is LNHNV and CDR2 is YYDKDF in the germline V gene (reference sequence). This CDR3 is built from 18 residues. CDR3 residues: CASSGGASSQDGRLGYTF. Here the CDR3 DNA reads TGTGCCTCTAGCGGGGGGGCCAGCAGCCAAGATGGACGGCTTGGCTACACCTTC.

This clonotype has at least ten counts. The chain has TRBV12-3 or TRBV12-4 and TRBJ2-6; TRBD2 matches 7 bases. The CDR3 consists of 17 residues. Trimming took 8 bases from V and 3 from J; bases not matched to a gene: 13. This chain's CDR3 is CASLPGRAGDGANVLTF. In nucleotides, the CDR3 is TGTGCCAGCCTCCCGGGGAGGGCGGGCGATGGGGCCAACGTCCTGACTTTC.

By sample share, this clonotype is medium-sized (0.01 to 0.1%). The rearrangement links TRBV2 to TRBJ1-6; tentatively, D is TRBD1 (6 bases). Germline lookup yields CDR1 SNHLY and CDR2 FYNNEI. This CDR3 contains 14 residues. V was clipped by 6 bases and J by 10 bases, with 16 bases between them. CDR3 coding DNA: TGTGCCAGCAGCGAAACCCCCAGGGGATCACCCCTCCACTTT. Encoded protein: CASSETPRGSPLHF.

The chain uses TRBV2 and TRBJ1-4; D gene uncertain. Between the trimmed V and J ends, which lost 8 bases and 8 bases, there was a span of 21 bases. CDR3 length equals 15 residues. The germline V gene has CDR1 SNHLY and CDR2 FYNNEI. CDR3 sequence: CASSPMVRPGEKLFF. DNA of the CDR3: TGTGCCAGCTCCCCCATGGTTAGACCGGGAGAAAAACTGTTTTTT.

The chain is built from TRBV2 and TRBJ2-3; 9 positions match TRBD2. CDR1 is SNHLY and CDR2 is FYNNEI in the germline V gene. The CDR3 length is 15 residues. The junction had 6 bases not matched to a gene; V was cut back by 3 bases and J by 5 bases. CDR3 sequence (DNA): TGTGCCAGCAGTGACCTAGCGGGGCAAGGAGATACGCAGTATTTT. It codes for CASSDLAGQGDTQYF.

This clonotype has a count of ten or more. The chain joins TRBV29-1 to TRBJ1-5; 10 nucleotides align to TRBD1. The CDR3 totals 13 residues. Germline V CDR1 and CDR2: SQVTM, ANQGSEA. The J segment lost 7 bases and the V segment lost 7 bases, leaving 7 bases of the junction unmatched. The CDR3, as DNA: TGCAGCGCCAGGGACAGGGGAGACCAGCCCCAGCATTTT. Its translation is CSARDRGDQPQHF. Full variable domain (rest looked up from reference TRBV29-1 and TRBJ1-5): SAVISQKPSRDICQRGTSLTIQCQVDSQVTMMFWYRQQPGQSLTLIATANQGSEATYESGFVIDKFPISRPNLTFSTLTVSNMSPEDSSIYLCSARDRGDQPQHFGDGTRLSIL.

This clonotype was recorded once. V usage is TRBV6-1 and J usage is TRBJ1-1; tentative D call: TRBD1 (6 bases). Trimming stripped 8 bases from V and 5 bases from J, with 21 bases between. The V gene's germline CDR1 is MNHNS and CDR2 SASEGT. The CDR3 spans 15 residues. CDR3: CASLEEGGAWTEAFF. For the CDR3, the DNA is TGTGCCAGCCTTGAGGAGGGGGGCGCTTGGACTGAAGCTTTCTTT.

In regard to this clonotype: This is likely a read error, given that the CDR3 carries no conserved phenylalanine or tryptophan at its end. The limits of the CDR3 on the DNA are not certain, so only TCRdb's listed CDR3 is given. The chain recombines TRBV6-2 or TRBV6-3 with TRBJ2-7; the table names TRBD1, a call not compared with the DNA. Ends included, the CDR3 has 15 residues. Germline values: CDR1 MNHEY, CDR2 SVGEGT. Here the CDR3 reads CASRPTGGNSYEQHL.

This clonotype was detected ten times or more. The chain joins TRBV12-3 or TRBV12-4 to TRBJ2-3, with D tentatively TRBD2 (6 bases). This CDR3 is built from 13 residues. Trimming pared 4 bases from V and 6 bases from J, leaving 11 bases between. The CDR3 DNA sequence: TGTGCCAGCAGTTCGAGACTAGGGGATACGCAGTATTTT. Its protein product is CASSSRLGDTQYF.

Points on this clonotype: A much larger clone differs from this one at a single base, so this may be a read error. The chain joins TRBV12-5 to TRBJ2-3, with D possibly called TRBD1 or TRBD2 (7 bases each). CDR1 and CDR2 (germline): LGHNT, FRNRAP. There are 17 residues in the CDR3. Trimming shortened V by 5 bases and J by 2 bases, and 20 bases separated the two germline ends. CDR3 DNA sequence: TGTGCTAGTGGTCCCCGTCAGGGGGGGGCAAACACAGATACGCAGTATTTT. Translated: CASGPRQGGANTDTQYF.